This TCR beta chain was sequenced in a study of blood T cell repertoires in COVID-19. Study background: Researchers got acute and convalescent COVID-19 samples from the United States, Italy and Spain.

The V end was cut by 2 bases, the J end by 7 bases, with 6 bases between. Germline CDR1 reads DFQATT; CDR2 reads SNEGSKA (reference sequence). The CDR3 has 11 amino acids. Libraries were prepared by immunoSEQ multiplex PCR; TCRdb keeps only in-frame clonotypes and omits some of them. The sample records more than 300,000 clones, roughly 90% being singletons. This clone was observed a single time. The sample has other DNA sequences that encode this CDR3 too. The clonotype originates from a woman in her 70s with COVID-19, enrolled during active disease. Sequencing was performed on peripheral blood. The chain recombines TRBV20-1 with TRBJ2-1, with D perhaps TRBD2 (5 bases). This chain's CDR3 is CSARRGNEQFF. CDR3 in DNA: TGCAGTGCTAGACGGGGAAATGAGCAGTTCTTC.